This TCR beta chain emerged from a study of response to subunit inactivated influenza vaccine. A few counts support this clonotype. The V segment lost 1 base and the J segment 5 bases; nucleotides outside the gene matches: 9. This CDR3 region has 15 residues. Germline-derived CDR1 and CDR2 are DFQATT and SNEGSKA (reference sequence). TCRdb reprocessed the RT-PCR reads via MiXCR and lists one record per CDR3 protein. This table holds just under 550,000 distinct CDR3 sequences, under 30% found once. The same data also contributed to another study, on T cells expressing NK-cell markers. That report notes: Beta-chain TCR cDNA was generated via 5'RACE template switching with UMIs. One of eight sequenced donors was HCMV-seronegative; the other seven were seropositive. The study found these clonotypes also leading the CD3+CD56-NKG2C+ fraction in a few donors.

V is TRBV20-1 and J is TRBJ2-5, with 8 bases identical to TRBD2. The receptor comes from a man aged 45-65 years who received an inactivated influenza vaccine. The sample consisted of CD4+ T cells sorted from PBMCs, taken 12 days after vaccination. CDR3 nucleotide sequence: TGCAGTGCTAGAGGGAGCGGGAGTCATTTCGAGACCCAGTACTTC. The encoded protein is CSARGSGSHFETQYF.